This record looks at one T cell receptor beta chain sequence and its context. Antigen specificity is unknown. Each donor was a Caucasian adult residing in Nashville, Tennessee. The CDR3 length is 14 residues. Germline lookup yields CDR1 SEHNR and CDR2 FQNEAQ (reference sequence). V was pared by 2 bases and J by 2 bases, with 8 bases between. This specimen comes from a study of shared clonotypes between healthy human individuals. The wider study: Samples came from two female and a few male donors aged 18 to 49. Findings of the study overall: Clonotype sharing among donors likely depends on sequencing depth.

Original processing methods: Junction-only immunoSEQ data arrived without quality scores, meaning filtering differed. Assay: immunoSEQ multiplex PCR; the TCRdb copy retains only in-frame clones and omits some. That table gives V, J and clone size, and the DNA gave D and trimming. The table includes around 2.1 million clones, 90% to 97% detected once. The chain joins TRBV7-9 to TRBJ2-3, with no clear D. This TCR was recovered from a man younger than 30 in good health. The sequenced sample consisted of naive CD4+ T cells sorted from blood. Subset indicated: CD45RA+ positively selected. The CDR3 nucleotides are TGTGCCAGCAGCTTAACCCAGGCCACAGATACGCAGTATTTT. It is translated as CASSLTQATDTQYF.